What follows is one T cell receptor (beta chain) and its context. This clone was found a few times. What this receptor recognizes is not known. Base quality data are lacking; no much larger clone is found one base away. From each donor, a single peripheral blood sample of around 120 mL on average was drawn into heparinised tubes. A BD FACSAria II and a panel including CD45RO, CCR7, CD25, CD127, CD95 and CD27 were used to sort naive, central memory, regulatory and stem cell-like memory CD4+ T cells. All sorted populations exceeded 95% purity. Right away, PBMCs were isolated by Lymphoprep density gradient centrifugation and were stained directly, with no culture step. To minimize batch effects, samples were stained and sorted in pairs, one healthy donor with one patient per experiment. The CDR3 runs 14 residues from the cysteine to the phenylalanine. The entry retains the CDR3 DNA only, 42 bases that are in frame from base 1. The germline V gene encodes CDR1 LNHDA and CDR2 SQIVND (reference sequence). V gives up 4 bases and J gives up 5 bases, and the segment between their germline ends measures 14 bases.

The entire amount of isolated RNA was reverse transcribed using the High Capacity cDNA Reverse Transcription Kit, so the sequenced TCRB transcripts were expressed ones. Deep immunoSEQ sequencing was applied to naive, central memory and regulatory T cell samples, giving an average of roughly 3.5 million total reads per sample. After sorted cells were lysed in RLT buffer, RNA was extracted with DNase-treated RNeasy Micro or Mini kits, with the choice depending on cell number. To prevent cross-contamination, every cell subset was processed on its own, while patient and healthy donor samples were processed together. Using the immunoSEQ multiplex PCR, TCRB sequences were amplified from cDNA into 87-bp fragments spanning the CDR3 region. Sequencing of the amplicons was performed on the Illumina HiSeq platform. As for the original processing: Synthetic template baselines were used to correct PCR bias computationally, reads within Hamming distance 2 were collapsed, and singletons that could not be merged were discarded. Reads were aligned against IMGT to assign V, D and J genes, CDR3 length and insertions or deletions at six rearrangement sites. Within each subset, clonotype counts were normalized to sorted cell number, after which true diversity and Gini coefficients were computed with the tcR R package. The overlap coefficient, calculated on TCRB nucleotide sequences, was used to measure repertoire sharing. Out-of-frame TCRB sequences from naive cells were analyzed as a proxy for the pre-selection repertoire. In its TCRdb copy, this immuneACCESS table keeps in-frame sequences only and misses some clones. Where compared with another copy, unresolved V genes explain less than half of these, and the others have no known cause. V, J and clone size reflect that table, while D and trimming were determined from the DNA. For this sample the table gives under 250,000 clones, of which 13% to 15% were detected only once. More than 0.02% of the sample lies in the top ten.

This entry is derived from a study of beta chain features in type 1 diabetes (dated 2018 in TCRdb). About the investigation overall: Mean age, gender distribution, total cell number and subset yield were not different between patients and healthy donors. Across all samples, fewer than 110,000,000 sorted cells were examined, and cell number per subset correlated strongly with RNA yield. The study compared the TCRB repertoires of sorted circulating CD4+ T cell subsets in recently diagnosed type 1 diabetes patients with those in matched healthy donors. Regulatory and stem cell-like memory subsets were obtained from only 8 patients and about eight healthy donors, while naive and central memory subsets were obtained from all 30 or so donors.

Here is what the overall study found, with its caveats: In all four CD4+ subsets, TCRB CDR3 length was moderately but significantly shorter in type 1 diabetes patients. Because cDNA was sequenced instead of genomic DNA, highly expressing activated cells could be over-represented, though the groups showed no difference in activation or CD3 levels. PCR may preferentially amplify shorter templates, but because patient and control samples were amplified and corrected together, any resulting skew would affect both groups equally. Because the HLA sub-analyses included only small numbers of individuals, any influence of HLA type on TCRB rearrangement was left unresolved. The naive, central memory and regulatory TCRB repertoires appeared to resemble one another more closely among patients than among healthy donors. Fewer insertions and more nucleotide deletions at VDJ recombination sites were observed in patients with type 1 diabetes, implying thymic rearrangement abnormalities.

This clonotype was obtained from a woman aged 40 to 50 in good health. This chain is built from TRBV19 and TRBJ2-5, and the D gene may be TRBD1, 5 bases matching. Sequenced sample: naive CD4+ T cells from blood. In light of the paper, this sample's cell subset or site label describes: true naive CD4+ T cells. The DNA is as follows: TGTGCCAGTAGTAATCCCGCCAAGGGGGAGACCCAGTACTTC. The resulting protein is CASSNPAKGETQYF.